This T cell receptor (beta chain) was identified in a study of shared clonotypes between healthy human individuals. Sequenced by immunoSEQ multiplex PCR; TCRdb stores in-frame clones only, minus some. Altogether about 2,500,000 clones are present, around nine tenths being singletons, with the ten largest covering under 0.15%. V trimming: 3 bases; J trimming: 8 bases; junction bases outside the gene matches: 8. The germline V gene has CDR1 SGHNT and CDR2 YYREEE (reference sequence). The CDR3 length is 14 residues. The chain combines TRBV5-4 with TRBJ2-1; 7 nucleotides line up with TRBD1. This TCR was sampled from a young man in good health. The material sequenced was naive CD4+ T cells sorted from blood. As to subset: CD45RA+ positively selected. The CDR3 loop reads CASSSDRDVHEQFF. For the CDR3, the DNA is TGTGCCAGCAGCTCCGACAGGGACGTCCATGAGCAGTTCTTC.